A selection of T cell receptor beta chains follows, all from one sample in a study of CD8 T cell repertoires and HIV-1 epitope variants. Sequenced by immunoSEQ multiplex PCR; TCRdb stores in-frame clones only, minus some. The sample consists of 2,000 to 3,000 clones, roughly 61% of them appearing once. Their antigens remain unidentified. Sequencing input: cultured CD8+ T cells derived from PBMCs. The receptors originated from a male donor with HIV. The CDR3 runs from the conserved cysteine through the conserved F or W. D genes are given only for firm matches. The size entry is marked missing in some rows and otherwise reads once, few, many or a size class.

cdr3_nt,cdr3_aa,cdr3_length,d_call,v_call,j_call,clone_size
TGCGCCAGCAGCTTGGATGCGGGTCCGGATACGCAGTATTTT,CASSLDAGPDTQYF,14,-,TRBV5-1,TRBJ2-3,-
TGCGCCAGCAGCCAAGATCTCGGCAGCTTCAATCAGCCCCAGCATTTT,CASSQDLGSFNQPQHF,16,-,TRBV4-1,TRBJ1-5,-
TGTGCCAGCAGCTTAGATCCGGGAATGGATGAGCAGTTCTTC,CASSLDPGMDEQFF,14,-,TRBV7-8,TRBJ2-1,-
TGTGCCAGCAGCTCTCTATCACAAGTAAACACTGAAGCTTTCTTT,CASSSLSQVNTEAFF,15,-,TRBV5-5,TRBJ1-1,few
TGTGCCAGCAGTCCGGGACAGTACGCAGATACGCAGTATTTT,CASSPGQYADTQYF,14,TRBD1,TRBV6-5,TRBJ2-3,-
TGTGCCAGCAGTTTGGGGGGCCCCGGGGAGCTGTTTTTT,CASSLGGPGELFF,13,-,TRBV28,TRBJ2-2,-
TGTGCCAGTGGGTGGGGGTACACCGGGGAGCTGTTTTTT,CASGWGYTGELFF,13,-,TRBV19,TRBJ2-2,-
TGTGCCAGCAGTGAACCCCTTCAGCCCCAGCATTTT,CASSEPLQPQHF,12,-,TRBV6-1,TRBJ1-5,-
TGTGCCAGCAGCTTCGTAGGGTCTGGAGCTTATGGCTACACCTTC,CASSFVGSGAYGYTF,15,-,TRBV9,TRBJ1-2,medium-sized
TGTGCCAGCAGCCCCATCCCCTGGGGGAGCCTTGAAGCTTTCTTT,CASSPIPWGSLEAFF,15,-,TRBV11-2,TRBJ1-1,-
TGTGCCAGCAGCAAGGGGCTAGCGGGAACCCAAGAGACCCAGTACTTC,CASSKGLAGTQETQYF,16,TRBD2,TRBV7-8,TRBJ2-5,-
TGTGCCAGTAGTATTGGCACCGATAATTCACCCCTCCACTTT,CASSIGTDNSPLHF,14,-,TRBV19,TRBJ1-6,-
TGTGCCACCAGCAATTCCGGACAGGGCAATCAGCCCCAGCATTTT,CATSNSGQGNQPQHF,15,TRBD1,TRBV15,TRBJ1-5,-
TGTGCCAGCACCCCCGGGCTCTCTGGGGCCAACGTCCTGACTTTC,CASTPGLSGANVLTF,15,-,TRBV27,TRBJ2-6,-
TGCGCCAGCAGCCAAGATCCCGTCGAACTCGACTATGGCTACACCTTC,CASSQDPVELDYGYTF,16,-,TRBV5-5,TRBJ1-2,-
TGCGCCAGCAGCTTATATGGGGGCACTGAAGCTTTCTTT,CASSLYGGTEAFF,13,-,TRBV5-1,TRBJ1-1,-
TGTGCCAGCTCACCACCGTCCCCGGCCACTGAAGCTTTCTTT,CASSPPSPATEAFF,14,-,TRBV18,TRBJ1-1,-
TGTGCCAGCTCAGTCGACAGCTCCTACGAGCAGTACTTC,CASSVDSSYEQYF,13,-,TRBV18,TRBJ2-7,-
TGTGCCAGCAGCTTGGGGCCGAACACCGGGGAGCTGTTTTTT,CASSLGPNTGELFF,14,-,TRBV5-6,TRBJ2-2,-
TGTGCCAGCAGGCTGACAGGGGTGGGTGATTCACCCCTCCACTTT,CASRLTGVGDSPLHF,15,TRBD1,TRBV27,TRBJ1-6,-
TGTGCCAGCATCCTGACATTAGGATGGACTGAAGCTTTCTTT,CASILTLGWTEAFF,14,-,TRBV6-5,TRBJ1-1,once
TGTGCCAGCAGTTTAGGGAGCGGACAGCCCCAGCATTTT,CASSLGSGQPQHF,13,-,TRBV27,TRBJ1-5,-
TGTGCCAGCAGCTTTTCCGGGGGCCAAGAGACCCAGTACTTC,CASSFSGGQETQYF,14,-,TRBV7-7,TRBJ2-5,-
TGTGCCAGTAGGTCAGCGGGACAGGGCTTCTACGAGCAGTACTTC,CASRSAGQGFYEQYF,15,TRBD1,TRBV19,TRBJ2-7,-
TGTGCCAGCAACTCTCGAGGACTAGCTTCGGGCGAGCAGTACTTC,CASNSRGLASGEQYF,15,TRBD2,TRBV6-5,TRBJ2-7,-
TGTGCCAGCAGTGGAGGGGCTAGCGCGCAGTCCTACGAGCAGTACTTC,CASSGGASAQSYEQYF,16,-,TRBV6-1,TRBJ2-7,-